The clone carrying this T cell receptor (beta chain) appeared a single time. As yet, its antigen is unknown. Libraries were prepared by immunoSEQ multiplex PCR; TCRdb keeps only in-frame clonotypes and omits some of them. The table shows about 200,000 clones, with roughly 92% occurring only once. The CDR3 sequence is 11 residues long. Trimming removed 5 bases at V and 2 bases at J, with 3 bases between. The V gene's germline CDR1 is SGHTA and CDR2 FQGNSA. This sample was included in a study of T cell responses to AZD1222 COVID-19 vaccine. Study outcomes and limitations: Donor demographics were predominantly white British with a female majority; clonal diversity may be underestimated. Only a handful of individuals given AZD1222 were seropositive at baseline.

The sequencing used peripheral blood, collected 28 days after the second AZD1222 dose. This clonotype originated in an adult who received the AZD1222 COVID-19 vaccine. This chain connects TRBV7-2 to TRBJ1-2, with unresolved D. The CDR3 loop reads CASSTNYGYTF. In nucleotides, the CDR3 is TGTGCCAGCAGCACAAACTATGGCTACACCTTC.